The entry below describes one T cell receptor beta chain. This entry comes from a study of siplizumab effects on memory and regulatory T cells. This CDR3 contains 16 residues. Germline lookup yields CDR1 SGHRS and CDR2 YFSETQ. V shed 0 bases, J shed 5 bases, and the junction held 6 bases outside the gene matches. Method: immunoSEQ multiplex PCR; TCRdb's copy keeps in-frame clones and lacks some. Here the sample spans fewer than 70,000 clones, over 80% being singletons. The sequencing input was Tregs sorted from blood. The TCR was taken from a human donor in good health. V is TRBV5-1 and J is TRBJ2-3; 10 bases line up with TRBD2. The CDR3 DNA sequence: TGCGCCAGCAGCTTGGTGGTAGCGGGAGGTGGAGATACGCAGTATTTT. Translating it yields CASSLVVAGGGDTQYF.